This is a list of T cell receptor beta chains from one sample in a study of vaccination and CD4 T cells after COVID-19. TCRdb passed the PCR reads through MiXCR, listing each CDR3 protein once. The data hold some 19,000 distinct CDR3 sequences, with roughly half observed a single time. Their recognized antigens are unknown. This material consisted of CD4+ T cells from blood, cultured in vitro, taken about 7 months after SARS-CoV-2 vaccination. All receptors come from a human donor who had recovered from COVID-19. Each CDR3 is given with its conserved first and last residue. D genes are given only for firm matches. The size entry is marked missing in some rows and otherwise reads once, few, many or a size class.

size: -; V: TRBV4-1; length: 16; D: -; J: TRBJ2-1; CDR3: CASSRGGRAGENEQFF; DNA: TGCGCCAGCAGCCGAGGGGGGCGGGCGGGAGAAAATGAGCAGTTCTTC
size: -; V: TRBV6-5; length: 15; D: -; J: TRBJ2-5; CDR3: CASSYSKVTQETQYF; DNA: TGTGCCAGCAGTTACTCGAAGGTAACCCAAGAGACCCAGTACTTC
size: -; V: TRBV2; length: 15; D: TRBD1; J: TRBJ1-5; CDR3: CASTQLDRGSQPQHF; DNA: TGTGCCAGCACCCAACTGGACAGGGGGTCTCAGCCCCAGCATTTT
size: -; V: TRBV15; length: 13; D: -; J: TRBJ1-1; CDR3: CATSKGRGTEAFF; DNA: TGTGCCACCAGCAAGGGCAGGGGCACTGAAGCTTTCTTT
size: medium-sized; V: TRBV4-3; length: 15; D: -; J: TRBJ2-1; CDR3: CASSQEWSRHNEQFF; DNA: TGCGCCAGCAGCCAAGAATGGAGTCGGCACAATGAGCAGTTCTTC
size: once; V: TRBV5-4; length: 14; D: TRBD2; J: TRBJ2-5; CDR3: CASSFLAVEETQYF; DNA: TGTGCCAGCAGCTTTCTAGCGGTGGAAGAGACCCAGTACTTC
size: -; V: TRBV7-9; length: 15; D: TRBD1; J: TRBJ1-2; CDR3: CASSLGQGAIIGYTF; DNA: TGTGCCAGCAGCCTTGGACAGGGGGCGATTATTGGCTACACCTTC
size: few; V: TRBV7-9; length: 14; D: -; J: TRBJ2-5; CDR3: CASSFYDTQETQYF; DNA: TGTGCCAGCAGCTTTTACGACACACAAGAGACCCAGTACTTC
size: few; V: TRBV7-2; length: 14; D: -; J: TRBJ1-1; CDR3: CASSLVSRDTEAFF; DNA: TGTGCCAGCAGCTTAGTCAGCAGGGACACTGAAGCTTTCTTT
size: -; V: TRBV20-1; length: 13; D: TRBD2; J: TRBJ2-1; CDR3: CSAGSGGYNEQFF; DNA: TGCAGTGCTGGTAGCGGGGGGTACAATGAGCAGTTCTTC
size: -; V: TRBV24-1; length: 14; D: TRBD2; J: TRBJ2-3; CDR3: CATSDAGVTDTQYF; DNA: TGTGCCACCAGTGACGCGGGGGTCACAGATACGCAGTATTTT
size: once; V: TRBV5-4; length: 14; D: -; J: TRBJ2-7; CDR3: CASSSDLASYEQYF; DNA: TGTGCCAGCAGCAGTGACCTGGCGTCCTACGAGCAGTACTTC
size: -; V: TRBV7-2; length: 13; D: -; J: TRBJ1-2; CDR3: CASSLAAGGLSDF; DNA: TGTGCCAGCAGCTTAGCGGCGGGGGGCTTATCGGATTTC
size: few; V: TRBV4-1; length: 16; D: -; J: TRBJ1-2; CDR3: CASSQATGISHYSYTF; DNA: TGCGCCAGCAGCCAAGCCACCGGGATAAGTCACTATAGCTACACCTTC
size: -; V: TRBV20-1; length: 12; D: -; J: TRBJ1-4; CDR3: CSASSGGEKLFF; DNA: TGCAGTGCTAGTTCGGGGGGGGAAAAACTGTTTTTT
size: -; V: TRBV19; length: 14; D: -; J: TRBJ2-2; CDR3: CASSITRATGELFF; DNA: TGTGCCAGTAGTATAACCAGGGCGACCGGGGAGCTGTTTTTT
size: -; V: TRBV15; length: 14; D: -; J: TRBJ2-7; CDR3: CATSWGDSSYEQYF; DNA: TGTGCCACCAGCTGGGGGGACAGCTCCTACGAGCAGTACTTC
size: once; V: TRBV20-1; length: 15; D: -; J: TRBJ1-2; CDR3: CSAIPVGPKSDGYTF; DNA: TGCAGTGCTATCCCGGTCGGACCTAAATCGGATGGCTACACCTTC
size: -; V: TRBV18; length: 13; D: -; J: TRBJ1-2; CDR3: CASSPAQGYGYTF; DNA: TGTGCCAGCTCACCGGCACAGGGATATGGCTACACCTTC
size: -; V: TRBV24-1; length: 18; D: TRBD2; J: TRBJ2-5; CDR3: CATSDLHGTAGGQETQYF; DNA: TGTGCCACCAGTGATTTGCACGGGACAGCGGGAGGGCAAGAGACCCAGTACTTC
size: -; V: TRBV9; length: 16; D: TRBD1; J: TRBJ2-5; CDR3: CASSAGVKTGAGTQYF; DNA: TGTGCCAGCAGCGCGGGGGTTAAGACAGGGGCGGGGACCCAGTACTTC
size: -; V: TRBV20-1; length: 16; D: -; J: TRBJ2-4; CDR3: CSARVFGLSAKNIQYF; DNA: TGCAGTGCTAGAGTCTTCGGGTTGTCGGCCAAAAACATTCAGTACTTC
size: -; V: TRBV19; length: 13; D: -; J: TRBJ2-3; CDR3: CASSMDYFDTQYF; DNA: TGTGCCAGTAGTATGGATTATTTCGATACGCAGTATTTT
size: -; V: TRBV6-1; length: 15; D: -; J: TRBJ2-1; CDR3: CASRPGHSSYNEQFF; DNA: TGTGCCAGCAGGCCGGGACACAGCTCCTACAATGAGCAGTTCTTC
size: few; V: TRBV12-3/TRBV12-4; length: 13; D: -; J: TRBJ2-5; CDR3: CASRTDGQETQYF; DNA: TGTGCCAGCAGAACGGACGGTCAAGAGACCCAGTACTTC
size: -; V: TRBV19; length: 16; D: -; J: TRBJ1-2; CDR3: CASSIWGGTFNYGYTF; DNA: TGTGCCAGTAGTATTTGGGGCGGGACCTTTAACTATGGCTACACCTTC